The 20 T cell receptor beta chains listed next were all sequenced from one sample in a study of identical twins. TCRdb called the 5' RACE reads again in MiXCR, with one record for every CDR3 protein. The profile shows approximately 1.8 million distinct CDR3 sequences, around a third of them singletons. Sequencing was carried out using cord blood. All receptors come from a newborn girl in good health.

This clonotype has only a few counts. The rearrangement links TRBV11-2 to TRBJ2-5; TRBD2 matches at 13 bases. Judging by the DNA end, TRBJ2-7 fits better; the J call may be wrong. Germline CDR1 is SGHAT and CDR2 is FQNNGV. The CDR3 runs 17 residues. The CDR3 DNA is TGTGCCAGCAGCTTACACAAGACTAGCGGGGGGTCACACGAGCAGTACTTC. Translated, it gives CASSLHKTSGGSHEQYF.

The chain combines TRBV6-1 with TRBJ1-2, with 7 bases aligning to TRBD1. The germline V gene has CDR1 MNHNS and CDR2 SASEGT. Unmatched junction bases numbered 8, after V lost 4 bases and J lost 6 bases. This CDR3 is built from 14 residues. As DNA, the CDR3 is TGTGCCAGCAGTGCCACGGGACAGCCCAATGGCTACACCTTC. This encodes CASSATGQPNGYTF.

This clonotype was found many times. This chain links TRBV27 with TRBJ2-3; no reliable D call. The CDR3 is made up of 15 amino acids. The ends were cut back, 5 bases at V and 0 bases at J, with 12 bases in the middle. Germline CDR1 is MNHEY and CDR2 is SMNVEV (reference sequence). The CDR3, as DNA: TGTGCCAGCAGTAGAAGGATGTCTAGCACAGATACGCAGTATTTT. Translated: CASSRRMSSTDTQYF.

This clonotype was recorded a few times. The rearrangement uses TRBV11-2 and TRBJ2-1; 11 bases are a match to TRBD2. Germline V CDR1 and CDR2: SGHAT, FQNNGV. With 5 bases clipped from V and 13 bases from J, the junction kept 7 bases outside the gene matches. CDR3 length equals 13 residues. Written as DNA, the CDR3 is TGTGCCAGCAGCCCGGGACTAGCGGACGCCCAGTTCTTC. Translation: CASSPGLADAQFF.

This clonotype was seen a handful of times. The chain has TRBV3-1 and TRBJ2-1; unclear D gene. Per germline, CDR1 LGHDT and CDR2 YNNKEL (reference sequence). Trimming cost V 0 bases and J 3 bases, with 9 bases left between them. The CDR3 consists of 15 residues. CDR3 sequence (DNA): TGTGCCAGCAGCCAAGATAGTGGCCACTACAATGAGCAGTTCTTC. This sequence encodes CASSQDSGHYNEQFF.

The gene calls are TRBV6-1 and TRBJ2-7, with D possibly TRBD2 on 6 matching bases. This CDR3 is 16 amino acids long. V was pared by 6 bases and J by 0 bases, with 18 bases between. Germline-derived CDR1 and CDR2 are MNHNS and SASEGT. This CDR3 reads CASREGGGRPSYEQYF. In DNA form, the CDR3 reads TGTGCCAGCAGGGAGGGAGGCGGAAGGCCCTCCTACGAGCAGTACTTC.

The sample holds many counts of this clonotype. The chain carries TRBV4-2 and TRBJ2-1, with 10 bases fitting TRBD2. The CDR3 spans 15 residues. Germline V gene lookup returns CDR1 LGHNA and CDR2 YNFKEQ. V lost 1 base and J lost 8; bases outside the gene matches: 5. The CDR3, as DNA: TGTGCCAGCAGCCAAGGATTAGCGGGGGGCTATGAGCAGTTCTTC. This gives the protein CASSQGLAGGYEQFF.

This clonotype was seen a few times. The chain employs TRBV20-1 and TRBJ2-7; 7 nucleotides align to TRBD1. J lost 2 bases, V lost 3 bases, and 7 bases had no gene match. CDR3 length: 14 residues. From germline, CDR1 is DFQATT and CDR2 SNEGSKA (reference sequence). The CDR3 spells CSAREGGPPYEQYF. DNA for the CDR3: TGCAGTGCTAGGGAAGGGGGCCCCCCCTACGAGCAGTACTTC.

With respect to this clonotype: A read error is possible here, since a much larger clone lies one base away. The gene calls are TRBV20-1 and TRBJ2-7, with D perhaps matching TRBD2 (6 bases). CDR1 DFQATT and CDR2 SNEGSKA come from the germline V gene (reference sequence). The CDR3 consists of 14 residues. Between the trimmed V and J ends, which lost 1 base and 7 bases, there was a span of 17 bases. The DNA for the CDR3 is TGCAGTGCTAGAGTGAGTAGCGGCTACAATGAGCAGTACTTC. Translating gives CSARVSSGYNEQYF.

The rearrangement links TRBV20-1 to TRBJ2-5; weak D call: TRBD1 (6 bases). V lost 6 bases and J 4 bases, leaving 18 bases between the germline ends. Germline V CDR1 and CDR2: DFQATT, SNEGSKA (reference sequence). This CDR3 is built from 14 residues. The CDR3 nucleotides are TGCAGTGCCAAACCCCCCAGGGGTCCAGAGACCCAGTACTTC. This encodes CSAKPPRGPETQYF.

A single count supports this clonotype. The chain is built from TRBV19 and TRBJ1-3, with a tentative D call TRBD1 (5 bases). The germline V gene encodes CDR1 LNHDA and CDR2 SQIVND (reference sequence). Trimming left V 7 bases short and J 1 base short, with 17 bases between. There are 16 residues in the CDR3. In DNA, the CDR3 is TGTGCCAGTACCTCGACCGCCCGGGGGTCTGGAAACACCATATATTTT. It translates to CASTSTARGSGNTIYF.

The V and J genes are TRBV20-1 and TRBJ2-7; D unclear. This CDR3 spans 14 amino acids. The germline V gene encodes CDR1 DFQATT and CDR2 SNEGSKA (reference sequence). V dropped 0 bases and J dropped 0 bases, with 9 bases sitting between them. The CDR3 sequence: CSARDVAVSYEQYF. CDR3 DNA sequence: TGCAGTGCTAGAGATGTCGCAGTCTCCTACGAGCAGTACTTC.

This clonotype showed up just a few times. The J gene is TRBJ2-3, the V gene TRBV12-5; D may be TRBD1 or TRBD2 (6 bases each). Trimming left V 2 bases short and J 0 bases short, with 21 bases between. The CDR3 has 19 residues. Per the germline V gene, CDR1 is LGHNT and CDR2 is FRNRAP. The CDR3 DNA reads as TGTGCTAGTGGTTTGCAGAGACCCGGGGGCCCAAAAAGCACAGATACGCAGTATTTT. As protein: CASGLQRPGGPKSTDTQYF. The whole variable domain, remainder taken from reference TRBV12-5 and TRBJ2-3, is DARVTQTPRHKVTEMGQEVTMRCQPILGHNTVFWYRQTMMQGLELLAYFRNRAPLDDSGMPKDRFSAEMPDATLATLKIQPSEPRDSAVYFCASGLQRPGGPKSTDTQYFGPGTRLTVL.

There are a few counts of this clonotype. The chain has TRBV20-1 and TRBJ1-4, with a possible D match to TRBD1 (6 bases). The CDR3 has 14 amino acids. The germline V gene has CDR1 DFQATT and CDR2 SNEGSKA (reference sequence). V shed 5 bases and J shed 6 bases, with 16 bases lying between them. The CDR3, as DNA: TGCAGTGCTGTTACAGGGATTGAAGATGAAAAACTGTTTTTT. Translation gives CSAVTGIEDEKLFF.

The CDR3 loop is CASSLVGRLAGGWQFF. DNA for the CDR3: TGTGCCAGCAGCTTAGTAGGGAGACTAGCGGGAGGTTGGCAGTTCTTC. The chain carries TRBV7-2 and TRBJ2-1; 13 nucleotides align to TRBD2. With 1 base clipped from V and 12 bases from J, the junction kept 9 bases outside the gene matches. Germline V gives CDR1 SGHTA, CDR2 FQGNSA. CDR3 size: 16 residues.

Worth noting for this clonotype: The CDR3 ends on some other residue instead of the conserved phenylalanine or tryptophan, so this is likely a read error. The CDR3 DNA follows: TGCGCCAGCAGCCAGGACAGTGTTAATGGCTACACCTTA. Its protein is CASSQDSVNGYTL. The J gene is TRBJ1-2, the V gene TRBV4-1, with D possibly matching TRBD1 (6 bases). The germline V gene encodes CDR1 MGHRA and CDR2 YSYEKL. Trimming left V 3 bases short and J 6 bases short, with 11 bases between. The CDR3 covers 13 residues.

This clonotype appeared many times. The genes are TRBV28 and TRBJ2-3, with 10 bases matching TRBD2. The CDR3 runs to 15 residues. Germline V lookup: CDR1 MDHEN, CDR2 SYDVKM. V was clipped by 6 bases and J by 2 bases; unmatched bases: 5. The CDR3 sequence is CASSYLAGVTDTQYF. Here the CDR3 DNA reads TGTGCCAGCAGCTACCTAGCGGGAGTCACAGATACGCAGTATTTT.

In its sample, this clonotype was seen a few times. The chain is built from TRBV5-6 and TRBJ2-4; D gene uncertain. Germline assignment: CDR1 SGHDT and CDR2 YYEEEE. The CDR3 is made up of 15 amino acids. Trimming took 4 bases from V and 0 from J, leaving 11 bases between them. DNA for the CDR3: TGTGCCAGCAGCCCCCGTGGGGTAGCCAAAAACATTCAGTACTTC. Translation: CASSPRGVAKNIQYF. Combining the CDR3 with reference TRBV5-6 and TRBJ2-4 gives the whole variable domain DAGVTQSPTHLIKTRGQQVTLRCSPKSGHDTVSWYQQALGQGPQFIFQYYEEEERQRGNFPDRFSGHQFPNYSSELNVNALLLGDSALYLCASSPRGVAKNIQYFGAGTRLSVL.

This clonotype was counted a few times. The gene calls are TRBV27 and TRBJ1-6; the match to TRBD1 covers 10 bases. The junction had 4 bases not matched to a gene; V was cut back by 5 bases and J by 9 bases. Germline loops: CDR1 MNHEY, CDR2 SMNVEV (reference sequence). CDR3 length: 14 amino acids. CDR3 sequence: CASSPGTGASPLHF. CDR3 DNA sequence: TGTGCCAGCAGTCCCGGGACAGGGGCTTCACCCCTCCACTTT.

The chain joins TRBV12-3 or TRBV12-4 to TRBJ1-5; D call uncertain. The CDR3 length is 15 residues. V shed 5 bases and J shed 0 bases, with 11 bases lying between them. CDR3 bases: TGTGCCAGCAGTCCAGGACGGCATAGCAATCAGCCCCAGCATTTT. It is translated as CASSPGRHSNQPQHF.